By share of the sample, the clone carrying this T cell receptor (beta chain) is medium-sized. Antigen specificity is unknown. The sample comes from a study of breast tumors, draining lymph nodes, adjacent tissues. Study-level points and caveats: Data fit most tumor T cells coming from lymph node, expanding in tumor. Tumors had less TCR diversity than lymph nodes, more than nontumor tissue.

Per the germline V gene, CDR1 is MGHRA and CDR2 is YSYEKL. V was shortened by 2 bases and J by 3 bases, with 14 bases between the two germline ends. CDR3 length equals 15 residues. TCRdb used MiXCR to reprocess the multiplex PCR reads, holding one entry per CDR3 protein. The repertoire includes 14,000 or so distinct CDR3 sequences, around 57% of them detected once, and under 30% sits in the top ten. The sequence came from a female donor with breast cancer. Some clones in this sample may be carry-over from other donors' samples. The source material was tumor-adjacent breast tissue. The chain combines TRBV4-1 with TRBJ2-7; possibly TRBD2 for D (6 bases). The CDR3 spells CASSQISGAGYEQYF. The CDR3 DNA follows: TGCGCCAGCAGCCAAATTAGCGGAGCTGGCTACGAGCAGTACTTC.